Presented here are 14 T cell receptor beta chains from one specimen sequenced in a study of cytomegalovirus exposure and HLA in healthy donors. Libraries were prepared by immunoSEQ multiplex PCR; TCRdb keeps only in-frame clonotypes and omits some of them. The sample includes 100,000 to 150,000 clones, approximately 90% of them seen just once. The specimen sequenced was PBMCs. These receptors came from a young woman in good health and CMV-seronegative.

The gene calls are TRBV27 and TRBJ2-7; 12 bases line up with TRBD2. The junction had 5 bases not matched to a gene; V was cut back by 1 base and J by 4 bases. There are 16 residues in the CDR3. Germline CDR1 MNHEY, CDR2 SMNVEV (reference sequence). Written as DNA, the CDR3 is TGTGCCAGCAGTTTATGGGTAGGGACTAGCGGGTACGAGCAGTACTTC. It yields the protein CASSLWVGTSGYEQYF.

J is TRBJ2-4 and V is TRBV27; TRBD1 matches at 11 bases. This CDR3 spans 17 amino acids. J was trimmed by 5 bases and V by 6 bases; bases with no gene match: 12. Germline CDR1 MNHEY, CDR2 SMNVEV (reference sequence). CDR3 bases: TGTGCCAGCAGAGGTGCAAGGACAGGGGGCTTGGAAAACATTCAGTACTTC. It specifies CASRGARTGGLENIQYF.

The chain links TRBV4-1 to TRBJ2-2; weak D call: TRBD1 (5 bases). Between the trimmed V and J ends, which lost 1 base and 4 bases, there was a span of 10 bases. CDR3 length equals 15 residues. CDR1 is MGHRA and CDR2 is YSYEKL in the germline V gene. CDR3 loop: CASSQGAGITGELFF. The CDR3 DNA reads as TGCGCCAGCAGCCAAGGGGCAGGGATCACCGGGGAGCTGTTTTTT.

The V and J genes are TRBV18 and TRBJ2-2, with TRBD2 matching 12 bases. CDR3 size: 16 residues. Germline V gene sequence: CDR1 KGHSH, CDR2 LQKENI. J gave up 5 bases and V 6 bases, and 7 bases lay outside the gene matches. The CDR3 DNA reads TGTGCCAGCTCCCAGACTAGCGGGAGCGATACCGGGGAGCTGTTTTTT. It yields the protein CASSQTSGSDTGELFF.

This CDR3 is CASSQLEGRGEKLFF. The CDR3 DNA follows: TGTGCCAGCAGCCAATTGGAGGGGCGCGGGGAAAAACTGTTTTTT. This chain connects TRBV4-2 to TRBJ1-4; possible D gene TRBD1, 5 bases. Trimming cost V 2 bases and J 8 bases, with 15 bases left between them. In germline, CDR1 is LGHNA, CDR2 YNFKEQ. The CDR3 length is 15 residues.

This clone showed up just once. This sequence joins TRBV28 and TRBJ2-3; 7 bases fit TRBD2. Germline assignment: CDR1 MDHEN and CDR2 SYDVKM. Trimming removed 5 bases from V and 5 bases from J; junction bases left unmatched: 10. This CDR3 is built from 15 residues. Here the CDR3 reads CASSRTGRGVDTQYF. The CDR3 DNA sequence: TGTGCCAGCAGTCGAACGGGGAGGGGAGTAGATACGCAGTATTTT.

The rearrangement links TRBV6-1 to TRBJ1-1, with 9 positions matching TRBD1. CDR3 length equals 15 residues. With V trimmed by 1 base and J by 1 base, 1 base remained unmatched. The V gene's germline CDR1 is MNHNS and CDR2 SASEGT. CDR3 coding DNA: TGTGCCAGCAGTGAAGTGACAGGGGGGAACACTGAAGCTTTCTTT. This gives the protein CASSEVTGGNTEAFF.

This clone was observed once. The V call is TRBV5-6, the J call TRBJ2-3; D is uncertain. The ends were cut back, 6 bases at V and 0 bases at J, with 17 bases in the middle. The CDR3 is 16 residues long. Germline CDR1 and CDR2: SGHDT and YYEEEE. The CDR3 nucleotides are TGTGCCAGCACCCCCGGGTCCCTACAAAGCACAGATACGCAGTATTTT. Translation: CASTPGSLQSTDTQYF.

The genes are TRBV4-2 and TRBJ2-7; 8 bases are shared with TRBD2. The CDR3 is 15 amino acids. Trimming removed 4 bases from V and 5 bases from J; junction bases left unmatched: 10. Germline CDR1 reads LGHNA; CDR2 reads YNFKEQ. CDR3 loop: CASSREAAGVDEQYF. CDR3 DNA sequence: TGTGCCAGCAGCCGCGAAGCAGCGGGGGTTGACGAGCAGTACTTC.

This chain links TRBV27 with TRBJ2-5, with D perhaps matching TRBD2 (6 bases). Germline CDR1 is MNHEY and CDR2 is SMNVEV (reference sequence). CDR3 size: 13 residues. V was cut by 1 base and J by 4 bases, with 7 bases left in between. The CDR3 protein is CASSLWDLETQYF. CDR3 DNA: TGTGCCAGCAGTTTATGGGACTTAGAGACCCAGTACTTC.

This rearrangement joins TRBV29-1 to TRBJ2-5; D call uncertain. The CDR3 is 12 residues long. V was clipped by 3 bases and J by 4 bases, with 9 bases between them. Germline-derived CDR1 and CDR2 are SQVTM and ANQGSEA. The CDR3 coding sequence is TGCAGCGTTGAGGCTCTAGGAGAGACCCAGTACTTC. This sequence encodes CSVEALGETQYF.

The V call is TRBV13, the J call TRBJ2-1, with 7 bases identical to TRBD1. The CDR3 extends over 14 amino acids. J was trimmed by 12 bases and V by 4 bases; bases with no gene match: 12. The germline CDR1 and CDR2 sequences are PRHDT and FYEKMQ (reference sequence). In DNA form, the CDR3 reads TGTGCCAGCAGCTCAAACCAGGGACAGCCAGTGCAGTTCTTC. The encoded protein is CASSSNQGQPVQFF.

The CDR3 DNA is TGTGCCAGCAGCGTGTGGGCCGACAATGAGCAGTTCTTC. Protein: CASSVWADNEQFF. The chain has TRBV9 and TRBJ2-1, with D unresolved. The CDR3 is 13 residues long. V gave up 2 bases and J gave up 5 bases, with 8 bases separating them. Germline V gene data show CDR1 as SGDLS and CDR2 as YYNGEE.

The rearrangement uses TRBV28 and TRBJ2-5, with D possibly TRBD2 on 5 matching bases. Germline lookup yields CDR1 MDHEN and CDR2 SYDVKM. The ends were cut back, 4 bases at V and 0 bases at J, with 15 bases in the middle. The CDR3 extends over 16 amino acids. CDR3 protein: CASSSWSFGDQETQYF. The CDR3 DNA is TGTGCCAGCAGTTCTTGGTCATTCGGGGACCAAGAGACCCAGTACTTC.